This T cell receptor beta chain was identified during a study of blood T cell repertoires in COVID-19. Study as a whole: Samples representing acute and convalescent COVID-19 were sourced from the United States, Italy and Spain.

CDR3 length: 19 amino acids. V dropped 4 bases and J dropped 1; count of bases not matched to a gene: 9. From germline, CDR1 is KGHDR and CDR2 SFDVKD. Profiling relied on immunoSEQ multiplex PCR, and the TCRdb table lists in-frame clones only, not all of them. The data show fewer than 300,000 clones, roughly 85% seen once. The V gene is TRBV24-1, the J gene TRBJ2-5; TRBD2 matches 15 bases. The clonotype was recovered from a man aged 40-55 years who had been exposed to COVID-19. Sequencing was performed on PBMCs or T cells enriched from blood (not recorded which). The CDR3 DNA reads as TGTGCCACCAGTGACCCCGGACTAGCGGGAGGGCCGAGCCAAGAGACCCAGTACTTC. It is translated as CATSDPGLAGGPSQETQYF.